This T cell receptor beta chain was recovered during a study of graft-versus-host responses after intestinal transplantation. At the level of the study: Every one of the recipients received anti-thymocyte globulin induction and afterwards took tacrolimus and steroids for about 3 years.

Germline CDR1 and CDR2: MNHEY and SVGAGI. This CDR3 is built from 13 residues. V lost 2 bases to trimming and J lost 7 bases, with 12 bases between them. Comments on this clone: What it binds is not known.

Profiling relied on immunoSEQ multiplex PCR, and the TCRdb table lists in-frame clones only, not all of them. The data hold about 78,000 clones, with around 89% observed a single time. The rearrangement links TRBV6-5 to TRBJ2-7, with D possibly being TRBD1 or TRBD2 (6 bases each). The sequenced sample was unstimulated CD8+ T cells sorted from spleen or lymph node cells, obtained before transplant. This TCR was recovered from a human donor who was the organ donor for an intestinal transplant. CDR3 sequence: CASSYGQGREQYV. In nucleotides, the CDR3 is TGTGCCAGCAGTTACGGGCAGGGGAGGGAGCAGTACGTC.